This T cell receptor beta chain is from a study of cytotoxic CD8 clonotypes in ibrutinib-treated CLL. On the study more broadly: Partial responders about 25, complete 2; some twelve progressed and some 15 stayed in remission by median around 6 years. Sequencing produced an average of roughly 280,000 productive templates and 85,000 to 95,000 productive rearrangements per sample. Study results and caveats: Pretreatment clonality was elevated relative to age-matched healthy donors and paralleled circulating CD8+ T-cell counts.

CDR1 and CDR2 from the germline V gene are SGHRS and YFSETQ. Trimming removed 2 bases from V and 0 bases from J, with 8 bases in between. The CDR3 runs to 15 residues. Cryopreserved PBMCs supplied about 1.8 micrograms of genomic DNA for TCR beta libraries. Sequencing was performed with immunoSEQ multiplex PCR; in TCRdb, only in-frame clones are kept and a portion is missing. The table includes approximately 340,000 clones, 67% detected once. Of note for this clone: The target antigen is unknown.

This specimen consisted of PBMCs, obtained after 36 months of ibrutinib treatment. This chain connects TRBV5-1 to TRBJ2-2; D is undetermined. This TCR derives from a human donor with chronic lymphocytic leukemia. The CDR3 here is CASSLLGTNTGELFF. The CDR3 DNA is TGCGCCAGCAGCTTACTGGGAACGAACACCGGGGAGCTGTTTTTT. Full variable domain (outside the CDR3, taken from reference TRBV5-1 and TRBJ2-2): KAGVTQTPRYLIKTRGQQVTLSCSPISGHRSVSWYQQTPGQGLQFLFEYFSETQRNKGNFPGRFSGRQFSNSRSEMNVSTLELGDSALYLCASSLLGTNTGELFFGEGSRLTVL.